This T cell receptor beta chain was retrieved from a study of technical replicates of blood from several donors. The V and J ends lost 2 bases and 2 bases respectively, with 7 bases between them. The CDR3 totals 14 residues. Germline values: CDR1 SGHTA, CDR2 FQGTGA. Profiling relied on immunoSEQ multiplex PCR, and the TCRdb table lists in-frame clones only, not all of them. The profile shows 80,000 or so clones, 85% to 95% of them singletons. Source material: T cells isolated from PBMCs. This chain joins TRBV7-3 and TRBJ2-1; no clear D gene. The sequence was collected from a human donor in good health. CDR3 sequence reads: CASSLGPPYNEQFF. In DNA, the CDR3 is TGTGCCAGCAGCTTAGGGCCGCCCTACAATGAGCAGTTCTTC.